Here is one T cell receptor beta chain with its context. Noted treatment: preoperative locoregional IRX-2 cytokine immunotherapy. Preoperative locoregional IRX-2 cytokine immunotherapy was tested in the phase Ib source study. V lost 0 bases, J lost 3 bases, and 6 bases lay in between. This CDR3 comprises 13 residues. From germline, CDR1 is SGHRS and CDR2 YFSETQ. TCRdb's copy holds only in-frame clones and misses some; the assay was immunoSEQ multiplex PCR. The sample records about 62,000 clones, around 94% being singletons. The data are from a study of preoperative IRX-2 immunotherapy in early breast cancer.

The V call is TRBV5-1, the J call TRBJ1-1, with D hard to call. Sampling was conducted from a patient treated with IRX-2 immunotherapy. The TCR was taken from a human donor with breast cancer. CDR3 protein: CASSLGPDTEAFF. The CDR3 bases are TGCGCCAGCAGCTTGGGGCCAGACACTGAAGCTTTCTTT.